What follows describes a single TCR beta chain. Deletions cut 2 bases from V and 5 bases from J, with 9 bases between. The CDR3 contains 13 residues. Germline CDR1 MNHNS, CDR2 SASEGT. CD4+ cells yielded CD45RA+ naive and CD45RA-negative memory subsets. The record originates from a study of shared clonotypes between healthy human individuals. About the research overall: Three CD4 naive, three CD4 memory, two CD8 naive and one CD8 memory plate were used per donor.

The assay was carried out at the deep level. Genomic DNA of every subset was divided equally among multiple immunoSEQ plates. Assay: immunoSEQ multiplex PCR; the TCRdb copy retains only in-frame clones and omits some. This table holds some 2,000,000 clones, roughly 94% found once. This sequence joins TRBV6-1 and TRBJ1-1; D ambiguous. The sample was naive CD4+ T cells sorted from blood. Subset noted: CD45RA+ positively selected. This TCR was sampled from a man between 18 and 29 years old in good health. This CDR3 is CASSELEKTEAFF. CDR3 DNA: TGTGCCAGCAGTGAATTGGAGAAGACTGAAGCTTTCTTT.